Listed here are 12 T cell receptor beta chains from one sample, sequenced in a study of shared clonotypes between healthy human individuals (dated by TCRdb to the early 2020s). CD8 naive samples were obtained by positive selection for CCR7 among CD45RO-negative cells, yielding a CD45RA+CCR7+ population from which TemRA cells were excluded. Libraries were built with the immunoSEQ multiplex PCR assay. Here the immuneACCESS table is served through TCRdb, limited to in-frame sequences with V and J called. Missing clones are a known gap in these copies; in checked studies unresolved V genes cover under half, and the rest lacks a known reason. The sample data list approximately 1.9 million clones, and just over 90% of these were observed just once. Approximately 1.6% of the sample is in the top ten clones. The material sequenced was naive CD8+ T cells from PBMCs. The sample's cell subset or site label, decoded: CD45RA+CCR7+. The receptors originated from a man between 18 and 35 years old in good health. Some clones in this sample may be carry-over from other donors' samples.

The J gene is TRBJ1-3, the V gene TRBV2; 8 bases align to TRBD1. The V and J ends lost 9 bases and 2 bases, in that order; junction bases with no gene match: 12. The CDR3 contains 16 residues. Germline V gene lookup returns CDR1 SNHLY and CDR2 FYNNEI. In nucleotides, the CDR3 is TGTGCCAGAGAGGGACAGGACCCTCGCGCTGGAAACACCATATATTTT. Encoded protein: CAREGQDPRAGNTIYF. The full variable domain, with the rest looked up from reference TRBV2 and TRBJ1-3, is EPEVTQTPSHQVTQMGQEVILRCVPISNHLYFYWYRQILGQKVEFLVSFYNNEISEKSEIFDDQFSVERPDGSNFTLKIRSTKLEDSAMYFCAREGQDPRAGNTIYFGEGSWLTVV.

This clone was picked up one time. The chain combines TRBV10-1 with TRBJ2-7; 8 bases map to TRBD2. With V trimmed by 2 bases and J by 3 bases, 6 bases remained unmatched. CDR1 WNHNN and CDR2 SYGVQD come from the germline V gene (reference sequence). This CDR3 region has 15 residues. The CDR3 is CASSEGTRAFYEQYF. The CDR3 DNA is TGCGCCAGCAGTGAGGGGACTAGAGCTTTCTACGAGCAGTACTTC.

The rearrangement uses TRBV5-4 and TRBJ2-7; 11 nucleotides line up with TRBD1. The ends lost 4 bases at V and 2 bases at J; junction bases unmatched: 5. Germline CDR1 reads SGHNT; CDR2 reads YYREEE (reference sequence). The CDR3 extends over 15 amino acids. The CDR3 region is CASSPGTGGAYEQYF. The CDR3 DNA is TGTGCCAGCAGCCCCGGGACAGGGGGTGCCTACGAGCAGTACTTC.

V is TRBV15 and J is TRBJ2-1; maybe TRBD2 (6 bases). Trimming took 1 base from V and 6 from J, leaving 10 bases between them. CDR3 length: 14 residues. Germline CDR1 LNHNV, CDR2 YYDKDF (reference sequence). The DNA for the CDR3 is TGTGCCACCAGCAGAGTACTAGCTAGCAATGAGCAGTTCTTC. It translates to CATSRVLASNEQFF.

The V gene is TRBV9, the J gene TRBJ1-5; the D is unclear. The CDR3 is made up of 14 amino acids. Germline V lookup: CDR1 SGDLS, CDR2 YYNGEE. V shed 0 bases and J shed 3 bases, with 7 bases lying between them. The CDR3 DNA is TGTGCCAGCAGCGTAGCTTTGGACAATCAGCCCCAGCATTTT. Translation: CASSVALDNQPQHF.

A word on this clone: In the same sample, other DNA sequences code for this CDR3. CDR3 amino acids: CASSPASYEQYF. The CDR3 region has the DNA TGTGCCAGCAGCCCGGCCTCCTACGAGCAGTACTTC. The rearrangement links TRBV7-9 to TRBJ2-7; no definite D call. With 5 bases removed from V and 0 bases from J, the gap between germline ends came to 5 bases. The CDR3 is 12 amino acids. Germline V gene data show CDR1 as SEHNR and CDR2 as FQNEAQ (reference sequence). Combining the CDR3 with reference TRBV7-9 and TRBJ2-7 gives the whole variable domain DTGVSQNPRHKITKRGQNVTFRCDPISEHNRLYWYRQTLGQGPEFLTYFQNEAQLEKSRLLSDRFSAERPKGSFSTLEIQRTEQGDSAMYLCASSPASYEQYFGPGTRLTVT.

The chain carries TRBV11-2 and TRBJ2-7, with TRBD1 as a possible D gene (5 bases). The CDR3 sequence is 15 residues long. CDR1 SGHAT and CDR2 FQNNGV come from the germline V gene. V was pared by 0 bases and J by 3 bases, with 12 bases between. The CDR3: CASSLEPSGNYEQYF. The CDR3 DNA sequence: TGTGCCAGCAGCTTAGAACCCTCAGGGAACTACGAGCAGTACTTC.

This clone has just a few counts. The gene calls are TRBV7-9 and TRBJ1-1; D unresolved. The CDR3 spans 15 residues. Germline V gene sequence: CDR1 SEHNR, CDR2 FQNEAQ (reference sequence). V lost 1 base and J 1 base, leaving 10 bases between the germline ends. The CDR3 reads CASSLGPSQNTEAFF. The CDR3 DNA sequence: TGTGCCAGCAGCTTAGGCCCCAGTCAGAACACTGAAGCTTTCTTT.

The rearrangement uses TRBV4-1 and TRBJ2-7; a weak D match, TRBD2 (6 bases). CDR1 and CDR2 (germline): MGHRA, YSYEKL. V was clipped by 0 bases and J by 1 base, with 16 bases between them. The CDR3 runs to 17 residues. The CDR3 is CASSQDPAGFLSYEQYF. CDR3 nucleotide sequence: TGCGCCAGCAGCCAAGATCCGGCGGGGTTTTTGTCCTACGAGCAGTACTTC.

The V and J genes are TRBV28 and TRBJ1-2; D is undetermined. Trimming left V 6 bases short and J 4 bases short, with 12 bases between. Germline V gene sequence: CDR1 MDHEN, CDR2 SYDVKM. This CDR3 comprises 13 residues. The CDR3 nucleotides are TGTGCCAGCAGCTCTTCTGGTACCTATGGCTACACCTTC. Translating it yields CASSSSGTYGYTF.

V and J are TRBV7-3 and TRBJ2-2, with 7 bases fitting TRBD2. Looked up from germline, CDR1 is SGHTA and CDR2 is FQGTGA. After removal of 5 bases from V and 7 bases from J, the junction contained 13 bases not matched to a gene. The CDR3 loop spans 16 amino acids. This CDR3 reads CASSPPAGASGGELFF. The CDR3, as DNA: TGTGCCAGCAGCCCGCCGGCGGGAGCCTCGGGCGGGGAGCTGTTTTTT. The complete variable domain, with remaining parts taken from reference TRBV7-3 and TRBJ2-2, reads GAGVSQTPSNKVTEKGKYVELRCDPISGHTALYWYRQSLGQGPEFLIYFQGTGAADDSGLPNDRFFAVRPEGSVSTLKIQRTERGDSAVYLCASSPPAGASGGELFFGEGSRLTVL.

About this clone: The same CDR3 arises from other DNA sequences in this sample as well. The CDR3 is CASSSGPSGNTIYF. For the CDR3, the DNA is TGTGCCAGCAGCTCGGGACCTTCTGGAAACACCATATATTTT. The chain is built from TRBV7-9 and TRBJ1-3, with D possibly matching TRBD1 (5 bases). This CDR3 region has 14 residues. From germline, CDR1 is SEHNR and CDR2 FQNEAQ (reference sequence). V was clipped by 4 bases and J by 1 base, with 8 bases between them.